This T cell receptor (beta chain) was profiled in a study of T cell responses to AZD1222 COVID-19 vaccine. This clone was seen a few times. Its target is unknown. Clones were sequenced by immunoSEQ multiplex PCR, and TCRdb holds only the in-frame ones, with some missing. The sample holds tens of thousands of clones, 80% to 90% seen once. Study-wide results and caveats: Donors skewed white British and female; clonal diversity was possibly underestimated. Within unmutated variant regions lay the reported targets of nearly half of spike-specific TCRs.

This CDR3 comprises 18 residues. In germline, CDR1 is SGHNT, CDR2 YENEEA. J gave up 3 bases and V 1 base, and 14 bases lay outside the gene matches. The specimen was peripheral blood, collected 28 days after the second AZD1222 dose. This TCR was sampled from an adult who received the AZD1222 COVID-19 vaccine. The chain has TRBV11-3 and TRBJ2-5; 7 bases map to TRBD2. CDR3 in amino acids: CASSLGEWGKRGEETQYF. The CDR3 bases are TGTGCCAGCAGCTTAGGGGAGTGGGGGAAGCGGGGTGAAGAGACCCAGTACTTC.